The clone carrying this T cell receptor beta chain was picked up one time. Its specificity is not known. This specimen comes from a study of early stage breast cancer tumors. The table came from immunoSEQ multiplex PCR; TCRdb's copy has only in-frame clones and leaves some out. The sample lists about 19,000 clones, around 82% occurring once. Whole-study results and caveats: Blood repertoires resembled normal breast more than tumor.

The clonotype comes from an older person with breast cancer. The sequencing input was blood.

The DNA for the CDR3 is TGTGCCAGTAGTATCGAGGGGGCGGCCTACAATGAGCAGTTCTTC. Translating it yields CASSIEGAAYNEQFF. The rearrangement links TRBV19 to TRBJ2-1, with 7 bases identical to TRBD1. Trimming removed 3 bases from V and 2 bases from J; junction bases left unmatched: 4. There are 15 residues in the CDR3. Germline V gene lookup returns CDR1 LNHDA and CDR2 SQIVND (reference sequence).